This entry lists 14 T cell receptor beta chains sequenced from one sample in a study of cytomegalovirus exposure and HLA in healthy donors. Both 60 Vbeta primers and 13 Jbeta primers went into the PCR. Clones were read by immunoSEQ multiplex PCR, and TCRdb kept only the in-frame ones, dropping some. The sample has about 46,000 clones; the top ten hold about 1.1%. Input material: PBMCs. These receptors all stem from a woman aged 40-49 years in good health and CMV-seronegative.

The J gene is TRBJ2-3, the V gene TRBV7-9; 7 bases are a match to TRBD2. CDR3 length: 16 residues. The V segment lost 6 bases and the J segment 4 bases; nucleotides outside the gene matches: 13. Germline CDR1 is SEHNR and CDR2 is FQNEAQ (reference sequence). The CDR3 nucleotides read TGTGCCAGCAGTTCAGAAAACGCGGGAGCTGCAGATACGCAGTATTTT. As protein: CASSSENAGAADTQYF.

The chain employs TRBV5-1 and TRBJ2-4, with 10 bases matching TRBD1. The CDR3 extends over 19 amino acids. Germline loops: CDR1 SGHRS, CDR2 YFSETQ. V lost 1 base, J lost 0 bases, and 10 bases stayed unmatched. CDR3 sequence: CASSLPRTGGPEAKNIQYF. In nucleotides, the CDR3 is TGCGCCAGCAGCTTGCCCAGGACAGGGGGGCCTGAAGCCAAAAACATTCAGTACTTC.

Here the CDR3 DNA reads TGTGCCAGCAGTGAACAGGTTACCGGGGAGCTGTTTTTT. It codes for CASSEQVTGELFF. This chain links TRBV6-1 with TRBJ2-2; unclear D gene. Trimming pared 2 bases from V and 5 bases from J, leaving 6 bases between. Germline values: CDR1 MNHNS, CDR2 SASEGT. The CDR3 contains 13 residues.

The chain couples TRBV29-1 to TRBJ2-3, with D unclear. Trimming took 4 bases from V and 6 from J, leaving 11 bases between them. The germline CDR1 and CDR2 sequences are SQVTM and ANQGSEA. The CDR3 is made up of 12 amino acids. CDR3 amino acids: CSVGWSRDTQYF. Here the CDR3 DNA reads TGCAGCGTTGGCTGGTCGCGGGATACGCAGTATTTT.

The rearrangement uses TRBV7-9 and TRBJ1-1; 8 positions agree with TRBD1. Germline V gene sequence: CDR1 SEHNR, CDR2 FQNEAQ (reference sequence). V shed 5 bases, J shed 4 bases, and the junction held 6 bases outside the gene matches. CDR3 length equals 14 residues. In DNA, the CDR3 is TGTGCCAGCAGCGCAGGGGGCCTTGGCACTGAAGCTTTCTTT. Protein: CASSAGGLGTEAFF.

This clone is identified as medium-sized from frequency. The chain carries TRBV4-2 and TRBJ1-3; TRBD1 is a possible D gene (5 bases). This CDR3 is 14 amino acids long. Germline CDR1 is LGHNA and CDR2 is YNFKEQ. The V gene lost 3 bases and the J gene lost 4 bases, with 10 bases spanning the gap. Written as DNA, the CDR3 is TGTGCCAGCAGCCAGGACAAGGCGGGAAACACCATATATTTT. This sequence encodes CASSQDKAGNTIYF.

In DNA, the CDR3 is TGTGCCAGCAGCCCCGGGTCGGAAGTACTGGTCTACACCTTC. Protein sequence: CASSPGSEVLVYTF. The genes are TRBV7-9 and TRBJ1-2; D is unclear. Germline V gene lookup returns CDR1 SEHNR and CDR2 FQNEAQ (reference sequence). Trimming removed 5 bases from V and 10 bases from J, with 20 bases in between. The CDR3 length is 14 residues.

The chain joins TRBV18 to TRBJ2-7, with 7 bases matching TRBD1. CDR3 length: 14 amino acids. The trim removed 5 bases at V and 2 bases at J, leaving 6 bases unmatched. Germline V gene data show CDR1 as KGHSH and CDR2 as LQKENI. The CDR3 loop is CASSADRVAYEQYF. CDR3 nucleotides: TGTGCCAGCTCAGCTGACAGGGTCGCCTACGAGCAGTACTTC.

The rearrangement joins TRBV30 to TRBJ1-6; D may be TRBD1 (5 bases). V lost 2 bases and J lost 11, with 10 bases in between. Germline V gene sequence: CDR1 GTSNPN, CDR2 SVGIG (reference sequence). The CDR3 is made up of 12 amino acids. The CDR3 loop is CAWSQGGAPLHF. Here the CDR3 DNA reads TGTGCCTGGAGTCAGGGAGGGGCACCCCTCCACTTT.

The chain employs TRBV7-9 and TRBJ2-3; TRBD2 aligns across 9 bases. The ends lost 6 bases at V and 3 bases at J; junction bases unmatched: 13. Germline V gives CDR1 SEHNR, CDR2 FQNEAQ (reference sequence). The CDR3 spans 17 residues. CDR3 in DNA: TGTGCCAGCAGGCCTAGGTGGGGGCTAGCGGGGACAGATACGCAGTATTTT. It yields the protein CASRPRWGLAGTDTQYF.

This chain joins TRBV30 and TRBJ1-1; D is uncertain. This CDR3 is built from 15 residues. Germline V CDR1 and CDR2: GTSNPN, SVGIG (reference sequence). Trimming took off 0 bases at V and 0 bases at J, with 11 bases between the two ends. This chain's CDR3 is CAWSVNSYVNTEAFF. As DNA, the CDR3 is TGTGCCTGGAGTGTAAATTCGTATGTGAACACTGAAGCTTTCTTT.

CDR3 residues: CASSQEIVGQGTYEQYF. The CDR3 DNA reads as TGTGCCAGCAGCCAAGAAATCGTCGGGCAGGGGACCTACGAGCAGTACTTC. V is TRBV4-2 and J is TRBJ2-7; possibly TRBD1 for D (6 bases). Between the trimmed V and J ends, which lost 0 bases and 2 bases, there was a span of 17 bases. The CDR3 length is 17 residues. Per germline, CDR1 LGHNA and CDR2 YNFKEQ.

About this clone: A read error may account for a junction end that differs from germline. The rearrangement uses TRBV6-1 and TRBJ2-1; D not resolved. Germline V gives CDR1 MNHNS, CDR2 SASEGT. This CDR3 contains 12 residues. The CDR3 protein is CKSGQVANEQFF. The CDR3 bases are TGCAAAAGTGGGCAGGTGGCGAATGAGCAGTTCTTC.

The chain combines TRBV10-3 with TRBJ2-5; TRBD2 matches 13 bases. Judging by the DNA end, TRBJ2-7 fits better; the J call may be wrong. CDR3 length equals 14 residues. Germline CDR1 ENHRY, CDR2 SYGVKD. The CDR3 DNA sequence: TGTGCCATCAGTGGGACTAGCGGGAGTTACGAGCAGTACTTC. This encodes CAISGTSGSYEQYF.